The clone carrying this TCR beta chain has ten or more counts. Preparation of the TCRbeta library involved a method that used unique molecular identifiers. TCRdb reprocessed the PCR reads with MiXCR, giving one entry per CDR3 protein. The sample lists approximately 270,000 distinct CDR3 sequences, 9.9% occurring once. The sample comes from a study of T-cell reconstitution after alpha-beta-depleted transplantation in children. This CDR3 contains 14 residues. Between the trimmed V and J ends, which lost 0 bases and 8 bases, there was a span of 11 bases. The specimen was PBMCs from the stem cell graft donor, collected from the stem cell graft. The chain recombines TRBV12-3 or TRBV12-4 with TRBJ2-1; perhaps TRBD1 as D (5 bases). The clonotype comes from a human donor who donated a stem cell graft to a child with SCID. In nucleotides, the CDR3 is TGTGCCAGCAGTTTAGCGGGGCTAGTTTATGAGCAGTTCTTC. Translation: CASSLAGLVYEQFF.